The present TCR beta chain was sequenced within a study of blood T cell repertoires in COVID-19. In the study overall: Both acute and convalescent COVID-19 samples were obtained from the United States, Italy and Spain. Sources were T cells, B-cell-depleted T cells, or PBMCs; the material itself was cDNA or gDNA.

While infection was still active, Seattle patients were enrolled and then followed longitudinally. The CDR3 is 12 residues long. Trimming cost V 5 bases and J 8 bases, with 12 bases left between them. Germline V gene lookup returns CDR1 LNHDA and CDR2 SQIVND (reference sequence). Under the authors' procedure: Quantification of nucleated cells was approximated via reference gene primer amplification. TCRdb keeps only in-frame clones here, not all; method: immunoSEQ multiplex PCR. V and J calls and clone size are those listed in that table; D and trimming were worked out from the DNA. The sample lists 300,000 to 400,000 clones, around nine tenths occurring once.

Sequencing input: peripheral blood. The rearrangement uses TRBV19 and TRBJ1-2, with a weak D call TRBD1 (6 bases). This sequence was found in a woman in her 70s with COVID-19, enrolled during active disease. The CDR3 sequence is CASSRGAKGYTF. The CDR3 nucleotides are TGTGCCAGTAGTCGGGGGGCTAAGGGCTACACCTTC.